This T cell receptor beta chain emerged from a study of T-cell memory formation after mild COVID-19. Study-level information: The two donors had largely donor-specific TCR clusters.

Concerning this clonotype itself: Its specificity is unknown.

From 5'RACE with constant-segment primers came TCR alpha and TCR beta cDNA libraries that carried sample barcodes and UMIs. TCRdb called the 5' RACE reads again in MiXCR, with one record for every CDR3 protein. The table records some 300,000 distinct CDR3 sequences, more than 20% of them present only once. Study-level results: A second wave expanding day 15 to 37 was CD4+-biased; contracting clones were balanced. Pre-infection memory carried some responding clones, suggesting that cross-reactive memory joined.

This CDR3 is built from 13 residues. The V and J ends lost 1 base and 7 bases respectively, with 11 bases between them. This chain links TRBV12-3 or TRBV12-4 with TRBJ2-7, with D possibly matching TRBD2 (5 bases). This TCR was sampled from a man younger than 35 who had mild COVID-19 (a few samples of this study predate the infection). Cell type and time point are not known. The sequenced sample consisted of PBMCs or a T cell subset sorted from them (not recorded which). This CDR3 reads CASSLGSGVEQYF. CDR3 sequence (DNA): TGTGCCAGCAGTTTAGGTTCCGGGGTGGAGCAGTACTTC.